What follows are 17 T cell receptor beta chains derived from one specimen sequenced in a study of blood T cell repertoires in COVID-19. Clones were read by immunoSEQ multiplex PCR, and TCRdb kept only the in-frame ones, dropping some. The sample yields about 400,000 clones, 86% seen once. Material for sequencing was peripheral blood. The receptors derive from a woman younger than 45 with active or convalescent COVID-19.

The chain has TRBV6-1 and TRBJ1-1; 7 nucleotides line up with TRBD1. There are 14 residues in the CDR3. V trimming: 3 bases; J trimming: 4 bases; junction bases outside the gene matches: 5. Germline CDR1 MNHNS, CDR2 SASEGT. The CDR3 reads CASSEEGALTEAFF. CDR3 bases: TGTGCCAGCAGTGAGGAGGGGGCCCTCACTGAAGCTTTCTTT.

The CDR3 DNA is TGTGCCAGCAGCCCCAGGGCTATCTCCTACGAGCAGTACTTC. It encodes CASSPRAISYEQYF. The J gene is TRBJ2-7, the V gene TRBV7-2, with D maybe TRBD1 (5 bases). Germline CDR1 is SGHTA and CDR2 is FQGNSA. The length of the CDR3 is 14 residues. The V and J ends lost 5 bases and 0 bases respectively, with 11 bases between them.

V usage is TRBV5-1 and J usage is TRBJ2-1, with D possibly matching TRBD2 (5 bases). V lost 1 base to trimming and J lost 7 bases, with 9 bases between them. The germline V gene encodes CDR1 SGHRS and CDR2 YFSETQ. The length of the CDR3 is 13 residues. The CDR3: CASSLMTKNEQFF. CDR3 bases: TGCGCCAGCAGCTTGATGACTAAGAATGAGCAGTTCTTC.

CDR3 sequence (DNA): TGTGCCAGCAGCCAAGCTCGGACCGGGACAGGGGGCCTCTACACCTTC. Its translation is CASSQARTGTGGLYTF. The chain is built from TRBV3-1 (or the pseudogene TRBV3-2) and TRBJ1-2; 12 nucleotides match TRBD1. CDR1 is LGHDT, CDR2 YNNKEL, per germline (reference sequence). Germline trimming cut 1 base from V and 10 bases from J; bases unmatched to any gene: 10. This CDR3 has 16 amino acids.

J is TRBJ2-7 and V is TRBV5-6, with 9 bases aligning to TRBD1. Trimming removed 1 base from V and 5 bases from J; junction bases left unmatched: 1. Germline V gene lookup returns CDR1 SGHDT and CDR2 YYEEEE. This CDR3 contains 13 residues. CDR3 DNA sequence: TGTGCCAGCAGCTTGACAGGGGGCAACGAGCAGTACTTC. Translating it yields CASSLTGGNEQYF.

This clone has a count of ten or more. The rearrangement joins TRBV6-6 to TRBJ2-5, with 7 bases aligning to TRBD2. The trim removed 4 bases at V and 5 bases at J, leaving 10 bases unmatched. The CDR3 is made up of 15 amino acids. In germline, CDR1 is MNHNY, CDR2 SVGAGI (reference sequence). In DNA, the CDR3 is TGTGCCAGCAGTTTTAGCGGGTCGGACGGGGAGACCCAGTACTTC. Amino acid sequence: CASSFSGSDGETQYF.

The V and J genes are TRBV2 and TRBJ2-2; possible D gene TRBD2, 7 bases. The germline V and J ends were trimmed by 10 bases and 3 bases, with 15 bases remaining between them. This CDR3 has 14 residues. Germline V gene lookup returns CDR1 SNHLY and CDR2 FYNNEI. The CDR3 sequence is CATYWEGDTGELFF. The CDR3, as DNA: TGTGCCACTTATTGGGAGGGGGACACCGGGGAGCTGTTTTTT.

V is TRBV3-1 (or the pseudogene TRBV3-2) and J is TRBJ1-6, with 8 bases fitting TRBD1. V lost 3 bases, J lost 9 bases, and 4 bases stayed unmatched. The CDR3 is 14 residues long. Germline V gene sequence: CDR1 LGHDT, CDR2 YNNKEL (reference sequence). The CDR3: CASSHTGGISPLHF. The CDR3 nucleotides read TGTGCCAGCAGCCATACAGGGGGTATTTCACCCCTCCACTTT.

The CDR3 nucleotides are TGTGCTAGTGGTGGGGGGGGAATTAATGAAAAACTGTTTTTT. This codes for CASGGGGINEKLFF. The chain links TRBV12-5 to TRBJ1-4, with D possibly being TRBD1 (5 bases). Trimming removed 5 bases at V and 4 bases at J, with 11 bases between. Germline V gives CDR1 LGHNT, CDR2 FRNRAP. The CDR3 runs to 14 residues.

V and J are TRBV25-1 and TRBJ1-4; 10 bases map to TRBD1. J lost 3 bases, V lost 3 bases, and 4 bases had no gene match. Germline V gives CDR1 MGHDK, CDR2 SYGVNS. The CDR3 runs 16 residues. CDR3 sequence: CASSDWDRGPNEKLFF. In DNA form, the CDR3 reads TGTGCCAGCAGTGATTGGGACAGGGGACCTAATGAAAAACTGTTTTTT.

V and J are TRBV5-1 and TRBJ2-2; possibly TRBD2 for D (6 bases). Germline V CDR1 and CDR2: SGHRS, YFSETQ. Trimming stripped 0 bases from V and 4 bases from J, with 13 bases between. The CDR3 runs to 16 residues. The DNA of the CDR3 is TGCGCCAGCAGCTTGGAGGTAGCGGCGGGCACCGGGGAGCTGTTTTTT. It is translated as CASSLEVAAGTGELFF.

The V call is TRBV13, the J call TRBJ1-6, with TRBD1 identical over 7 bases. The germline CDR1 and CDR2 sequences are PRHDT and FYEKMQ (reference sequence). The CDR3 contains 14 residues. V trimming: 2 bases; J trimming: 5 bases; junction bases outside the gene matches: 0. The CDR3 is CASSLQGDNSPLHF. The CDR3 coding sequence is TGTGCCAGCAGCTTACAGGGGGATAATTCACCCCTCCACTTT.

The V and J genes are TRBV6-5 and TRBJ1-1; no reliable D call. This CDR3 contains 11 residues. V was clipped by 6 bases and J by 11 bases, with 13 bases between them. Germline CDR1 is MNHEY and CDR2 is SVGAGI. The CDR3 loop is CASSSEVGAFF. CDR3 in DNA: TGTGCCAGCAGCTCCGAAGTCGGGGCTTTCTTT.

The genes are TRBV4-1 and TRBJ1-1; 12 bases match TRBD1. CDR1 and CDR2 (germline): MGHRA, YSYEKL. With 2 bases clipped from V and 5 bases from J, the junction kept 6 bases outside the gene matches. This CDR3 contains 16 residues. CDR3 nucleotides: TGCGCCAGCAGCCAACTGGGACAGGGGGCGGAAACTGAAGCTTTCTTT. Its protein is CASSQLGQGAETEAFF.

The chain couples TRBV2 to TRBJ2-5; D gene ambiguous. V was trimmed by 0 bases and J by 5 bases, leaving 10 bases between them. Germline V gene lookup returns CDR1 SNHLY and CDR2 FYNNEI. CDR3 length: 14 residues. The CDR3 nucleotides are TGTGCCAGCAGTGAAGCAAAGCCTGGTGAGACCCAGTACTTC. Its protein product is CASSEAKPGETQYF.

The chain joins TRBV15 to TRBJ1-2, with 8 bases lining up with TRBD1. The V and J ends lost 3 bases and 0 bases, in that order; junction bases with no gene match: 9. The CDR3 runs to 17 residues. Germline V gene sequence: CDR1 LNHNV, CDR2 YYDKDF (reference sequence). The CDR3 nucleotides are TGTGCCACCAGCAGGGAGACAGGGGCAATAGCTAACTATGGCTACACCTTC. It translates to CATSRETGAIANYGYTF.

The J gene is TRBJ2-5, the V gene TRBV14; perhaps TRBD2 as D (7 bases). The CDR3 loop spans 17 amino acids. The germline CDR1 and CDR2 sequences are SGHDN and FVKESK. V was pared by 1 base and J by 5 bases, with 20 bases between. The CDR3 sequence: CASSQALRGEGDETQYF. In DNA, the CDR3 is TGTGCCAGCAGCCAAGCACTGAGGGGGGAGGGCGACGAGACCCAGTACTTC.